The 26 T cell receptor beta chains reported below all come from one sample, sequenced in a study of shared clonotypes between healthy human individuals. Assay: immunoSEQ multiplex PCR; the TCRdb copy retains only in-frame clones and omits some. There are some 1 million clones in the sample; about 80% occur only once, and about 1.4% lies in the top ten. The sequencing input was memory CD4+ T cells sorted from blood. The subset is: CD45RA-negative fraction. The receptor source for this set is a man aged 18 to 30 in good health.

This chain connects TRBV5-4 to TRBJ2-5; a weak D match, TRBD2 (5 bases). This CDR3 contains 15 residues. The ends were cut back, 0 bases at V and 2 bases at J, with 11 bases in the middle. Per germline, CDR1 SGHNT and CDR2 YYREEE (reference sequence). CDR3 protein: CASSLAGRGQETQYF. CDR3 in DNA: TGTGCCAGCAGCTTGGCCGGACGGGGACAAGAGACCCAGTACTTC.

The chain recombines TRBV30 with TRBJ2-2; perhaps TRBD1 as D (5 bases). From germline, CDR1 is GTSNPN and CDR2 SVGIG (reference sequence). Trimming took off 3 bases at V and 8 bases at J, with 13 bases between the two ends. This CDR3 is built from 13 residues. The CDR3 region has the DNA TGTGCCTGGAGACCGGACACAAGGGGGGAGCTGTTTTTT. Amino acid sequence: CAWRPDTRGELFF.

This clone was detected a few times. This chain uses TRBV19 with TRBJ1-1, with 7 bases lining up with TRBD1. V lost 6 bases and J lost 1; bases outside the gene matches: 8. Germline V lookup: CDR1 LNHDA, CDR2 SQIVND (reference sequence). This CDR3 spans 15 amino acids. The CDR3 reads CASSRSGTANTEAFF. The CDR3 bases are TGTGCCAGTAGCCGAAGCGGGACAGCGAACACTGAAGCTTTCTTT.

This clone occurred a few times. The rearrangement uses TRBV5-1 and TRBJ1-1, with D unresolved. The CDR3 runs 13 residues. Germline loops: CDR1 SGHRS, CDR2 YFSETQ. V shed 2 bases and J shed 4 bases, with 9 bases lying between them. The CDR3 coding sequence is TGCGCCAGCAGCTTCGCGGAAGGCACTGAAGCTTTCTTT. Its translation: CASSFAEGTEAFF.

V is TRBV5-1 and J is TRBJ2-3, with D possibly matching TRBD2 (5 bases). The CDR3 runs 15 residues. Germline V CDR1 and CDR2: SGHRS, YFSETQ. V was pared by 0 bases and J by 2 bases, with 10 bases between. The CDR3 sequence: CASSLAEGPTDTQYF. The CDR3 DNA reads TGCGCCAGCAGCTTGGCCGAGGGCCCCACAGATACGCAGTATTTT.

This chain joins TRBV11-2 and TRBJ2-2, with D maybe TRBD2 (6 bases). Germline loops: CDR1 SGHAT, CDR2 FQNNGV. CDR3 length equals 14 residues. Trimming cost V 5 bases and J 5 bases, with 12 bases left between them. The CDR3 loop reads CASSLGLSTGELFF. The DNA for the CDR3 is TGTGCCAGCAGCCTGGGACTTTCGACCGGGGAGCTGTTTTTT.

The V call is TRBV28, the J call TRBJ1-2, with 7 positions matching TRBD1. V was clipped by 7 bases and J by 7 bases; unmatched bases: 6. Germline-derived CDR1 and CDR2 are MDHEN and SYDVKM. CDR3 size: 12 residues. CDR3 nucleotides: TGTGCCAGCACGGACAGGATCGGTGGCTACACCTTC. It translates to CASTDRIGGYTF.

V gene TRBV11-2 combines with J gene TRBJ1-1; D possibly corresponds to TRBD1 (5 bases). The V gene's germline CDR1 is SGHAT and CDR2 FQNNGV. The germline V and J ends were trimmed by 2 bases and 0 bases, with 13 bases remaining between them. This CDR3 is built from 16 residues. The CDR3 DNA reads TGTGCCAGCAGCTTATATGAGGGGTTTTTGAACACTGAAGCTTTCTTT. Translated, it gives CASSLYEGFLNTEAFF.

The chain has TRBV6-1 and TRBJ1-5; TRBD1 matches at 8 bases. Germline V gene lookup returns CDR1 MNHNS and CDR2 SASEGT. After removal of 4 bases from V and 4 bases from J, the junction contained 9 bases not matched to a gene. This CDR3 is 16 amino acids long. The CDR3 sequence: CASSGRSDRGNQPQHF. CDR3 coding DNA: TGTGCCAGCAGTGGGCGGTCCGACAGGGGTAATCAGCCCCAGCATTTT.

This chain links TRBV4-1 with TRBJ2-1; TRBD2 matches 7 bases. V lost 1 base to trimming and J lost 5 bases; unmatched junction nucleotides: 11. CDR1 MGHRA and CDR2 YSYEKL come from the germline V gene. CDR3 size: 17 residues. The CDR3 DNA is TGCGCCAGCAGCCAAGGGGAGGGCTCTACCAGGGACAATGAGCAGTTCTTC. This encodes CASSQGEGSTRDNEQFF.

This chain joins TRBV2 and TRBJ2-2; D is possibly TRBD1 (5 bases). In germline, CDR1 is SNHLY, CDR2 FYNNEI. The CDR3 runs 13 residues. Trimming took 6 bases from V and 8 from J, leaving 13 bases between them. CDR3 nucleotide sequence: TGTGCCAGCAGGGAGACAGTATCAGGGGAGCTGTTTTTT. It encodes CASRETVSGELFF.

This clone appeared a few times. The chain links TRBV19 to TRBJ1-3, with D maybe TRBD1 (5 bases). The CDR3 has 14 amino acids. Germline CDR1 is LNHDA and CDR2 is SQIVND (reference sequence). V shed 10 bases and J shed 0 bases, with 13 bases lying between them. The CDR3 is CATAWDSSGNTIYF. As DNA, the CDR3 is TGTGCCACCGCTTGGGACTCCTCTGGAAACACCATATATTTT.

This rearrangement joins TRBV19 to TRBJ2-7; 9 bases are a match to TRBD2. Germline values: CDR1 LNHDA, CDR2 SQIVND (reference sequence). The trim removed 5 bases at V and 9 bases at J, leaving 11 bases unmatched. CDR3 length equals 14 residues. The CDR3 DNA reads TGTGCCAGTAGTCCCCAAGGGGTAGCGGGAGTGCAGTACTTC. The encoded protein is CASSPQGVAGVQYF.

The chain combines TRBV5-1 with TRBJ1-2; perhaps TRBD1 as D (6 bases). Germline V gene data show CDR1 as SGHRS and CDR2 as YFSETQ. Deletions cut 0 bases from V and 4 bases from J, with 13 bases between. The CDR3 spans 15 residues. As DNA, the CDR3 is TGCGCCAGCAGCTTGGAACCGGGGGCGAGCTATGGCTACACCTTC. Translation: CASSLEPGASYGYTF. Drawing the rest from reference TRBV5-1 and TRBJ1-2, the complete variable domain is KAGVTQTPRYLIKTRGQQVTLSCSPISGHRSVSWYQQTPGQGLQFLFEYFSETQRNKGNFPGRFSGRQFSNSRSEMNVSTLELGDSALYLCASSLEPGASYGYTFGSGTRLTVV.

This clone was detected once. The CDR3 bases are TGTGCCAGCAGAGCGGGGGGCACCGGGGAGCTGTTTTTT. Protein: CASRAGGTGELFF. This chain uses TRBV6-6 with TRBJ2-2; 9 nucleotides align to TRBD2. J gave up 4 bases and V 6 bases, and 0 bases lay outside the gene matches. Germline V CDR1 and CDR2: MNHNY, SVGAGI (reference sequence). The CDR3 loop spans 13 amino acids.

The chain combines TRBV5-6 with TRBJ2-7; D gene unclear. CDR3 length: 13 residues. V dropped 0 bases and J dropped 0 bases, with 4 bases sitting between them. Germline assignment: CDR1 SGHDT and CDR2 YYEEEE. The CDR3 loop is CASSLAHSYEQYF. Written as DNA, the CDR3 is TGTGCCAGCAGCTTGGCCCACTCCTACGAGCAGTACTTC.

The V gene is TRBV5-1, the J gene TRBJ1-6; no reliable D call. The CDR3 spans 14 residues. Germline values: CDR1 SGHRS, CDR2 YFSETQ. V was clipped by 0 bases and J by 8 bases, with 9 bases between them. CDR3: CASSLAPRDSPLHF. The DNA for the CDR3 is TGCGCCAGCAGCTTGGCGCCAAGGGATTCACCCCTCCACTTT. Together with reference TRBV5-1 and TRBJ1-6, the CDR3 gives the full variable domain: KAGVTQTPRYLIKTRGQQVTLSCSPISGHRSVSWYQQTPGQGLQFLFEYFSETQRNKGNFPGRFSGRQFSNSRSEMNVSTLELGDSALYLCASSLAPRDSPLHFGNGTRLTVT.

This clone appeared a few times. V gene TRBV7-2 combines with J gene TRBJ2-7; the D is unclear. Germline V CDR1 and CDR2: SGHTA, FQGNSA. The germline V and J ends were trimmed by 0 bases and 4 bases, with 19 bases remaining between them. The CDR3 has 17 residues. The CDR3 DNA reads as TGTGCCAGCAGCTTAGCGCTTGGGTTTTCGGTGGGGTACGAGCAGTACTTC. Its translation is CASSLALGFSVGYEQYF.

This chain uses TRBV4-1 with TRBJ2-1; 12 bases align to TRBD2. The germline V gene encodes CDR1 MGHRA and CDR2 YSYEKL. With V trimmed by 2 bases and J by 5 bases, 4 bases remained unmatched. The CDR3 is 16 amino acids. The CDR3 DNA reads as TGCGCCAGCAGCCAACCTAGCGGGGGGGCCCACAATGAGCAGTTCTTC. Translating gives CASSQPSGGAHNEQFF.

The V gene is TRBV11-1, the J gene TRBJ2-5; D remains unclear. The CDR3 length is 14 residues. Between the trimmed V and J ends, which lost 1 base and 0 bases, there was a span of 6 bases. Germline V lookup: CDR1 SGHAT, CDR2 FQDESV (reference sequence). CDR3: CASSLGLYQETQYF. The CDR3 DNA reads TGTGCCAGCAGCTTAGGCCTGTACCAAGAGACCCAGTACTTC.

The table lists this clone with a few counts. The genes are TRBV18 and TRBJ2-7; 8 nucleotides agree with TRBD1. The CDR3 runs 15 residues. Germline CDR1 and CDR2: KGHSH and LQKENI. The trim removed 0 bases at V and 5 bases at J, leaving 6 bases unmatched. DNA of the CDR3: TGTGCCAGCTCACCACCTTTACAGGGGGTCCACGAGCAGTACTTC. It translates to CASSPPLQGVHEQYF.

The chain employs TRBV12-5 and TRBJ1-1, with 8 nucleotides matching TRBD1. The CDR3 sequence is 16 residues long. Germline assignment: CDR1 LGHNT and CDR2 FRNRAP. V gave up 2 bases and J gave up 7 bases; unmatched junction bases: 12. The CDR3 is CASGLTVQGVTGEAFF. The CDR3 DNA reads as TGTGCTAGTGGTTTGACGGTACAGGGGGTAACAGGTGAAGCTTTCTTT. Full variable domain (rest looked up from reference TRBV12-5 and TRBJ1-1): DARVTQTPRHKVTEMGQEVTMRCQPILGHNTVFWYRQTMMQGLELLAYFRNRAPLDDSGMPKDRFSAEMPDATLATLKIQPSEPRDSAVYFCASGLTVQGVTGEAFFGQGTRLTVV.

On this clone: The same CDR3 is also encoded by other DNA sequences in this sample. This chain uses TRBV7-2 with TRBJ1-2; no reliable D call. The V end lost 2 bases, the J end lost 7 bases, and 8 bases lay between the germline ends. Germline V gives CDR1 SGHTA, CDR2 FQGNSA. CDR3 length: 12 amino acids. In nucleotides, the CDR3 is TGTGCCAGCAGCTTATACATTGGTGGCTACACCTTC. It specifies CASSLYIGGYTF.

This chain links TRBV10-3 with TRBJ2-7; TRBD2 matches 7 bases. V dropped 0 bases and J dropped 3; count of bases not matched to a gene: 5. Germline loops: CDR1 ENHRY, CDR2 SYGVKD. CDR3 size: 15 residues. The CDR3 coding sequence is TGTGCCATCAGTGAGTCGGGAGGGGTGGGCTACGAGCAGTACTTC. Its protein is CAISESGGVGYEQYF.

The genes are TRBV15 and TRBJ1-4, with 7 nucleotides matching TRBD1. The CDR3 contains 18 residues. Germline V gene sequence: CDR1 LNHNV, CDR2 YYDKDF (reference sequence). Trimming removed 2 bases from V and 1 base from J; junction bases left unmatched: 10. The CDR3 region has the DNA TGTGCCACCAGCAGACCCAACAGGGGCGTGGGAACTAATGAAAAACTGTTTTTT. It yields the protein CATSRPNRGVGTNEKLFF. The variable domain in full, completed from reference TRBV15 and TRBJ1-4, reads DAMVIQNPRYQVTQFGKPVTLSCSQTLNHNVMYWYQQKSSQAPKLLFHYYDKDFNNEADTPDNFQSRRPNTSFCFLDIRSPGLGDTAMYLCATSRPNRGVGTNEKLFFGSGTQLSVL.

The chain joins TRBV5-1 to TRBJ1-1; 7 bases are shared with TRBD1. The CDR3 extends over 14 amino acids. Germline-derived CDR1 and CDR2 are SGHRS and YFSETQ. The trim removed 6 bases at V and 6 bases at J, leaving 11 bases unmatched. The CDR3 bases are TGCGCCAGCACATCCAGGGGGAGTGAATCTGAAGCTTTCTTT. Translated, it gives CASTSRGSESEAFF.